What follows is one TCR beta chain and its context. No antigen is known for it. The record has no base qualities; no much larger clone is one base away. The CDR3 spans 15 residues, from the cysteine through the phenylalanine. Only the CDR3 DNA is retained, 45 bases long and in frame from the first base. CDR1 and CDR2 (SEHNR, FQNEAQ) derive from the germline V gene (reference sequence). Germline trimming amounts to 8 bases on V and 6 bases on J, with 10 as the count of junction bases outside the gene matches. The data are from a study of blood T cell repertoires in COVID-19 (dated by TCRdb to about 2020). In the study overall: Samples from collaborators originated in the United States, Italy and Spain and spanned both the acute and convalescent phases of COVID-19. Deeply sampled blood TCRbeta repertoires from subjects exposed to, actively infected with, or recovered from COVID-19 were included in the dataset. Samples were obtained from the ongoing ImmuneRACE study (first 160 participants) and from 950 to 1,500 subjects provided by 6 global collaborators. Where available, HLA class I and class II types were taken from metadata supplied by the sample provider and were not determined by assay-based typing. Sample metadata almost always included a de-identified subject ID, COVID-19 status, age in years and sex. The prospective study material was composed of cDNA or gDNA derived from T cells, B-cell-depleted T cells, or PBMCs. The repertoires were released in a freely available public database intended as a resource for research on the immune response to SARS-CoV-2. What the authors observed across the whole study: Clinical and demographic metadata were provided uncurated, with the amount varying by source and participant.

Participants in the prospective study were aged about 18 to 89 years, lived in some 24 United States geographic areas, and enrolled through a virtual design. In the prospective study, participants were assigned to cohorts based on the clinical history participants reported in a screening survey and a study questionnaire. ImmuneRACE Cohort 3 recovered participants were defined by two consecutive negative NP/OP PCR tests, healthcare professional clearance, or symptom resolution. In the prospective study, whole blood, serum and a nasopharyngeal or oropharyngeal swab were collected from each participant by mobile phlebotomists. Additional blood draws and questionnaires over an approximately 2-month period could optionally be provided by prospective study participants. Blood samples from the prospective study were shipped frozen or at room temperature prior to DNA extraction. TCRbeta CDR3 regions were amplified from genomic DNA by means of the immunoSEQ Assay, a bias-controlled multiplex PCR. The authors' analysis ran thus. The number of nucleated cells in each sample was estimated by amplification of reference gene primers within the assay. To quantify the absolute abundance of each unique TCRbeta CDR3 rearrangement, sequence reads were collapsed and filtered. Productive Simpson clonality was computed per sample as the square root of Simpson's diversity index over productive rearrangements. TCRdb holds this immuneACCESS table with in-frame rearrangements only. Some clones are missing; in checked studies, unresolved V genes explain under half, and the rest has no known cause. For V, J and clone size, that table is used; D and trimming come from the DNA. This sample is represented by just over 300,000 clones; around 85% of them were singletons. More than 2% of the sample is in the top ten clones.

The TCR comes from a young man who had recovered from COVID-19. Sequences were obtained from PBMCs or T cells enriched from blood (not recorded which). The chain employs TRBV7-9 and TRBJ2-3; TRBD2 matches 11 bases in the middle. The CDR3: CASGPLAGDGDTQYF. The DNA reads TGTGCCAGCGGACCACTAGCGGGGGATGGCGATACGCAGTATTTT. With the rest looked up from the reference TRBV7-9 and TRBJ2-3 genes rather than sequenced, the full variable domain is DTGVSQNPRHKITKRGQNVTFRCDPISEHNRLYWYRQTLGQGPEFLTYFQNEAQLEKSRLLSDRFSAERPKGSFSTLEIQRTEQGDSAMYLCASGPLAGDGDTQYFGPGTRLTVL.